This TCR beta chain was profiled in a study of T cells in tumors after PD-1 blockade. Points from the study as a whole: Peripheral recruitment is suggested, as some novel exhausted tumor clones were in pre-treatment blood.

This CDR3 spans 15 amino acids. Deletions cut 3 bases from V and 5 bases from J, with 15 bases between. Germline V gene lookup returns CDR1 SGHKS and CDR2 YYEKEE (reference sequence). Produced via immunoSEQ multiplex PCR; TCRdb's table is partial and in-frame only. The table shows tens of thousands of clones, with over 65% occurring only once. Comment on this clone: Its antigen is not known.

The TCR was taken from a human donor with basal cell carcinoma. J is TRBJ2-1 and V is TRBV5-5; tentatively, D is TRBD2 (5 bases). Sequenced here: PBMCs, sampled after anti-PD-1 treatment. DNA of the CDR3: TGTGCCAGCAGCTATTTTGCGGGCACGGACAATGAGCAGTTCTTC. Amino acids: CASSYFAGTDNEQFF. The variable domain in full, with the rest retrieved from reference TRBV5-5 and TRBJ2-1, is DAGVTQSPTHLIKTRGQQVTLRCSPISGHKSVSWYQQVLGQGPQFIFQYYEKEERGRGNFPDRFSARQFPNYSSELNVNALLLGDSALYLCASSYFAGTDNEQFFGPGTRLTVL.